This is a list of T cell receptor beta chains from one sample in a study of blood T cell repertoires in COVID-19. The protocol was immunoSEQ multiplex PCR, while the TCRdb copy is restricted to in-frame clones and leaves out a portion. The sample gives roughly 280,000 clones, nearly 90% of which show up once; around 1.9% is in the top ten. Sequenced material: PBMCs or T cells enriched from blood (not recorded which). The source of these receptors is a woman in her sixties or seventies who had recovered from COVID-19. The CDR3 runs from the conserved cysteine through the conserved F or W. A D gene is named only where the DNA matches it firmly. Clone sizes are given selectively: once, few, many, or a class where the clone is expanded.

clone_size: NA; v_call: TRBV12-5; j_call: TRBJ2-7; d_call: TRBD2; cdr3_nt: TGTGCTAGTGGTCCAGACGGGGGGTACTCCTACGAGCAGTACTTC; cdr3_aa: CASGPDGGYSYEQYF
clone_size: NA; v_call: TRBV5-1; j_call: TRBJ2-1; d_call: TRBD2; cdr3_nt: TGCGCCAGCAGCTTAATGGGCCGCGGCGAAAGCGGGAGTTTAAATGAGCAGTTCTTC; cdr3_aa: CASSLMGRGESGSLNEQFF
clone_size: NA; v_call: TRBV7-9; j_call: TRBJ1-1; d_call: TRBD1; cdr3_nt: TGTGCCAGCATCGAAAACAGGGGTGGAGAATTCACTGAAGCTTTCTTT; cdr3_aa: CASIENRGGEFTEAFF
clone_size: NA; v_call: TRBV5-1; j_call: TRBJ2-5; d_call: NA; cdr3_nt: TGCGCCAGCAGCTTGGTCCGTCTTCTAGTGGAGACCCAGTACTTC; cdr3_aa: CASSLVRLLVETQYF
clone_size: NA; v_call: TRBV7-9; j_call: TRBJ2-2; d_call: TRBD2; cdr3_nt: TGTGCCAGCAGCCCGCGGGGGAGACGCACAACCGGGGAGCTGTTTTTT; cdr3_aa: CASSPRGRRTTGELFF
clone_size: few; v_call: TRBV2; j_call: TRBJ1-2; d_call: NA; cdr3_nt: TGTGCCAGCGCGAGGACAGCCTCAAACTATGGCTACACCTTC; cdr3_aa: CASARTASNYGYTF
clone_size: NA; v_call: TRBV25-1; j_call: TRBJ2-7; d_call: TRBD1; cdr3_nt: TGTGCCAGCAGGGCGAGGGGGCGGGCGTCCTACGAGCAGTACTTC; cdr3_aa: CASRARGRASYEQYF
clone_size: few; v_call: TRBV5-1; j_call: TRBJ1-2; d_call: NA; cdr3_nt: TGCGCCAGCAGCTTGGAGCGGGCTGGCTACACCTTC; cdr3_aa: CASSLERAGYTF
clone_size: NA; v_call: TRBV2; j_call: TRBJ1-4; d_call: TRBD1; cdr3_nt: TGTGCCAGCAGTTTGCAGGGGGGCGAAAAACTGTTTTTT; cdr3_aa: CASSLQGGEKLFF
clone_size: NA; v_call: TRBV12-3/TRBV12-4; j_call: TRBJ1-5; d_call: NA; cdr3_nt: TGTGCCAGCAGTCCACTACGCCAGCCCCAGCATTTT; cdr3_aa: CASSPLRQPQHF
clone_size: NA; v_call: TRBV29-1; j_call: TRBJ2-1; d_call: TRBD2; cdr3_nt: TGCAGCGCACGGACTAGCGGGACCTACAATGAGCAGTTCTTC; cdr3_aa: CSARTSGTYNEQFF
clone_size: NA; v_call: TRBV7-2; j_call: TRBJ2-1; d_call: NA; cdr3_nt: TGTGCCAGCAGCTTATCAACCCTCTGGGCTGAGCAGTTCTTC; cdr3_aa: CASSLSTLWAEQFF
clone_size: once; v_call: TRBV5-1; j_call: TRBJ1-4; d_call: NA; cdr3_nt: TGCGCCAGCAGCCGGGAGCTCCAGGGTGAAAAACTGTTTTTT; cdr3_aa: CASSRELQGEKLFF
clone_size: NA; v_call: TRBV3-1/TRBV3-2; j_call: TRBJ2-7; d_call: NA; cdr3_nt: TGTGCCAGCAGCATAGGGAGCTCCTACGAGCAGTACTTC; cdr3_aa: CASSIGSSYEQYF
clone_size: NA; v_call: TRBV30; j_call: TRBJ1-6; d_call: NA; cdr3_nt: TGTGCCTGGAGGGCGGCAGGGCATAATTCACCCCTCCACTTT; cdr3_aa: CAWRAAGHNSPLHF
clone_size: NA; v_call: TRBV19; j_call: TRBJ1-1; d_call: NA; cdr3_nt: TGTGCCAGTAGTGCCAGGGGTTTGACTGAAGCTTTCTTT; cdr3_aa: CASSARGLTEAFF
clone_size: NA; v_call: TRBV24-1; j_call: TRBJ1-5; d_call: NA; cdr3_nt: TGTGCCACCAGTGATTCACATGTTCAGGAAAACAATCAGCCCCAGCATTTT; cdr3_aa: CATSDSHVQENNQPQHF
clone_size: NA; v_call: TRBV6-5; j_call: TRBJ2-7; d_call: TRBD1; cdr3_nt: TGTGCCAGCAGACCCGAGGACAGGACTCTTAGCTTC; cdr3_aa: CASRPEDRTLSF